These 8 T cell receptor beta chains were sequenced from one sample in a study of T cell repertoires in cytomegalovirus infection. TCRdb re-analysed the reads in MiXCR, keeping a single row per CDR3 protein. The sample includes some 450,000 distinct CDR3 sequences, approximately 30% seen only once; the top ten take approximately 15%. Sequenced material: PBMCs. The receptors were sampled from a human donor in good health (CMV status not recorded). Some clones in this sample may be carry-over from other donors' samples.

This CDR3 reads CASSVGQGNSGNTIYF. The CDR3 region has the DNA TGTGCCAGCAGCGTTGGACAGGGAAACTCTGGAAACACCATATATTTT. The chain has TRBV9 and TRBJ1-3; TRBD1 matches at 8 bases. This CDR3 region has 16 residues. Per germline, CDR1 SGDLS and CDR2 YYNGEE. V lost 2 bases, J lost 0 bases, and 4 bases stayed unmatched.

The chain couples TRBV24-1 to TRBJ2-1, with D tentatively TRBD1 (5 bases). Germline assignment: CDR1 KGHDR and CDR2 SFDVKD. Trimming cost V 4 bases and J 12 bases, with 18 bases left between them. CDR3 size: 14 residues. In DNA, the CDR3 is TGTGCCACCAGTGACCCCGGACAAGTCCCCAGGCAGTTCTTC. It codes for CATSDPGQVPRQFF.

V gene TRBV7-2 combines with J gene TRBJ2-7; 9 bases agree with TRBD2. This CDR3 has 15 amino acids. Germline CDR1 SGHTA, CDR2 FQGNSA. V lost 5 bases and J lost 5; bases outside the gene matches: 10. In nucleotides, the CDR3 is TGTGCCAGCAGCCACGGGACTAGCAGGTCCGACGAGCAGTACTTC. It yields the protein CASSHGTSRSDEQYF.

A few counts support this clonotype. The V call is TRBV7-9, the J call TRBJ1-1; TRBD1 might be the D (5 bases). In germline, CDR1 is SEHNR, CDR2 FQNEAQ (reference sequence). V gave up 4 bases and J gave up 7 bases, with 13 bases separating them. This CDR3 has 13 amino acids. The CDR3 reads CASSSPAGVEAFF. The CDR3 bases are TGTGCCAGCAGCTCGCCCGCGGGGGTTGAAGCTTTCTTT. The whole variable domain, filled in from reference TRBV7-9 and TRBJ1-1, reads DTGVSQNPRHKITKRGQNVTFRCDPISEHNRLYWYRQTLGQGPEFLTYFQNEAQLEKSRLLSDRFSAERPKGSFSTLEIQRTEQGDSAMYLCASSSPAGVEAFFGQGTRLTVV.

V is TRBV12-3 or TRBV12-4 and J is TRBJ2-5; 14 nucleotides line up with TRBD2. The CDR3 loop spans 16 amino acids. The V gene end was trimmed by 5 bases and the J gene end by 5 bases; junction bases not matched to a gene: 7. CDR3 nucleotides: TGTGCCAGCAGTGGCGGGACTAGCGGGGGTAAGGAGACCCAGTACTTC. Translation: CASSGGTSGGKETQYF.

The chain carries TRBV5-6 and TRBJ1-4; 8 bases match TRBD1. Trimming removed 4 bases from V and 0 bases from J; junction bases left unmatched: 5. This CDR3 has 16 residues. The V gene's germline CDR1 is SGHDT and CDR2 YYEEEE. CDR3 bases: TGTGCCAGCAGCCGCCGGACAGGGACAACTAATGAAAAACTGTTTTTT. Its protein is CASSRRTGTTNEKLFF. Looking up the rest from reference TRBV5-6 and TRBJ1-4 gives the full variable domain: DAGVTQSPTHLIKTRGQQVTLRCSPKSGHDTVSWYQQALGQGPQFIFQYYEEEERQRGNFPDRFSGHQFPNYSSELNVNALLLGDSALYLCASSRRTGTTNEKLFFGSGTQLSVL.

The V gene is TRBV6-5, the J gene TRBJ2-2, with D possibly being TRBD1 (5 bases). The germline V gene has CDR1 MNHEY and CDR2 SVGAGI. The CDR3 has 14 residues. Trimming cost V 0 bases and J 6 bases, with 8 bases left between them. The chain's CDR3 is CASSYSGLPGELFF. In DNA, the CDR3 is TGTGCCAGCAGTTACTCGGGGCTGCCCGGGGAGCTGTTTTTT.

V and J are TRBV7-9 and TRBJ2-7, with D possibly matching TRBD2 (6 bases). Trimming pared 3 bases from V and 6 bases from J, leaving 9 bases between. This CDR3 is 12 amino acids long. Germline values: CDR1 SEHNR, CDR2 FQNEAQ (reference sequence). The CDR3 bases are TGTGCCAGCAGCTTCCGCGGGACCGAGCAGTACTTC. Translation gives CASSFRGTEQYF.